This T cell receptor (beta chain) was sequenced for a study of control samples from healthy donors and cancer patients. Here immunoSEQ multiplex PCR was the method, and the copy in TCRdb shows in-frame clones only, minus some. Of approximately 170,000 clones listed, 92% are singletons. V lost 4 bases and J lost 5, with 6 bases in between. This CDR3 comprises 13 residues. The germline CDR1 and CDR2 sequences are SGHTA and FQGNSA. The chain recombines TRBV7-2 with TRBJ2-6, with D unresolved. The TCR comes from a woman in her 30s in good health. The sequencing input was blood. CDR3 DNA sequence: TGTGCCAGCAGCTCTTTTAGGGCCAACGTCCTGACTTTC. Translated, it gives CASSSFRANVLTF.